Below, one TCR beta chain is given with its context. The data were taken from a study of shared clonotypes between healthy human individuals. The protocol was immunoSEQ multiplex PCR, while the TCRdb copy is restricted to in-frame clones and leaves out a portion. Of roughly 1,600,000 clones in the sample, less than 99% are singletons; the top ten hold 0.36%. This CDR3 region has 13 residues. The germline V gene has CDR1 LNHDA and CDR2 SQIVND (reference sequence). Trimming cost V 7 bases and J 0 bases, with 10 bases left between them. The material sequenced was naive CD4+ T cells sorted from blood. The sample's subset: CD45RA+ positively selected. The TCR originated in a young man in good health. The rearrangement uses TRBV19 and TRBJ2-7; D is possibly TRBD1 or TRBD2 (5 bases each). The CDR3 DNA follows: TGTGCCAGTACACGGGACGGCTCCTACGAGCAGTACTTC. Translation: CASTRDGSYEQYF.